These T cell receptor beta chains were read from a single sample in a study of CD8 T cells in Susac syndrome. TCRdb re-called the immunoSEQ multiplex PCR reads with MiXCR, one entry per CDR3 protein. The repertoire has some 110,000 distinct CDR3 sequences, more than 80% of them found once; the top ten carry around 0.3%. The sequenced material came from CD8+ T cells from PBMCs. Receptors originate from a human donor with multiple sclerosis. Each CDR3 is given with its conserved first and last residue. The D gene is left open where the match is weak. Clone size is not always given. Where it is, it says once, few, many or a class for expanded clones.

V gene,D gene,J gene,clone size,CDR3 DNA,CDR3 protein
TRBV7-9,TRBD1,TRBJ2-1,.,TGTGCCAGCAGCTTAGCGCCTCGACAGGGTCCTGACAATGAGCAGTTCTTC,CASSLAPRQGPDNEQFF
TRBV29-1,.,TRBJ1-2,.,TGCAGCGCGGACCTGGCGGATAACTATGGCTACACCTTC,CSADLADNYGYTF
TRBV19,TRBD2,TRBJ2-5,.,TGTGCCAGTAGTTATACGGGGGGGAAGACCCAGTACTTC,CASSYTGGKTQYF
TRBV13,.,TRBJ1-3,.,TGTGCCAGCACCTTCGCGGGCTCTGGAAACACCATATATTTT,CASTFAGSGNTIYF
TRBV5-4,.,TRBJ2-6,.,TGTGCCAGCACCTCTGGTGAGGCGGGGGCCAACGTCCTGACTTTC,CASTSGEAGANVLTF
TRBV20-1,TRBD1,TRBJ2-1,.,TGCAGTGCTAGAGATCAACAGGGGGCGGTCTACAATGAGCAGTTCTTC,CSARDQQGAVYNEQFF
TRBV29-1,.,TRBJ2-5,.,TGCAGCGTTGAAGAAGGGAGAAAAGTGGGGGAGACCCAGTACTTC,CSVEEGRKVGETQYF
TRBV29-1,.,TRBJ2-3,few,TGCAGCGTTGACGGAGCCGCAGGGTATTTT,CSVDGAAGYF
TRBV6-5,.,TRBJ2-5,.,TGTGCCAGCAGTTACTCGATGGGCACCGTCGGAGAGACCCAGTACTTC,CASSYSMGTVGETQYF
TRBV20-1,TRBD1,TRBJ1-1,.,TGCAGTGCTAGACGGACAGGGGACCCTGAAGCTTTCTTT,CSARRTGDPEAFF
TRBV10-3,.,TRBJ1-5,once,TGTGCCATCAGTGAGTCCAAAGACCGAGACCAGACTAATCAGCCCCAGCATTTT,CAISESKDRDQTNQPQHF
TRBV10-3,TRBD1,TRBJ1-4,.,TGTGCCATCAGTGACCAAGACAGGGGCCTCGACGGAATTCGTGGAAAACTGTTTTTT,CAISDQDRGLDGIRGKLFF
TRBV9,.,TRBJ1-5,.,TGTGCCAGCAGCGTAGGACAGTCAAGCAATCAGCCCCAGCATTTT,CASSVGQSSNQPQHF
TRBV11-2,.,TRBJ1-2,.,TGTGCCAGCAGCTTAGTGGAGGCTGCTAACTATGGCTACACCTTC,CASSLVEAANYGYTF
TRBV6-5,.,TRBJ2-7,once,TGTGCCAGCAGTTACGGGGCCGCAGACTACGAGCAGTACTTC,CASSYGAADYEQYF
TRBV28,.,TRBJ2-5,.,TGTGCCAGCAGTTTAAGTGCGACTCAGGCTCGGTACAAGGAGGAGACCCAGTACTTC,CASSLSATQARYKEETQYF
TRBV29-1,TRBD1,TRBJ1-1,.,TGCAGCGTTGTGGGGGACAGGGACAGCAGATCGGTTAAGAACACTGAAGCTTTCTTT,CSVVGDRDSRSVKNTEAFF